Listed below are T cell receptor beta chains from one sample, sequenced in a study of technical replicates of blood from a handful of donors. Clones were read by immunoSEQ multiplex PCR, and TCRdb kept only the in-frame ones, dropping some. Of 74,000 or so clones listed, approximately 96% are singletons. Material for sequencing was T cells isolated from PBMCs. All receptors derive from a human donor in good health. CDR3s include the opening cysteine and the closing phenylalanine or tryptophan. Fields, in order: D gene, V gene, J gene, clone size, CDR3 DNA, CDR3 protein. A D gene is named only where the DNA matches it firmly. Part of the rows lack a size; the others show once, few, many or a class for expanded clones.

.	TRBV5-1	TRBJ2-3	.	TGCGCCAGCAGGCTTAGCGCGGGCACAGATACGCAGTATTTT	CASRLSAGTDTQYF
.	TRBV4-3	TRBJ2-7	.	TGCGCCAGCAGCCAAACCCGGGGGACGGCCTACGAGCAGTACTTC	CASSQTRGTAYEQYF
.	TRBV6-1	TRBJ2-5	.	TGTGCCAGCATATTGGATCCTTCGGGTCTAGAGACCCAGTACTTC	CASILDPSGLETQYF
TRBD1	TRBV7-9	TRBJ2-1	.	TGTGCCAGCAGCCTAGGACAGGATTACAATGAGCAGTTCTTC	CASSLGQDYNEQFF
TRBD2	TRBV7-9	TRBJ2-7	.	TGTGCCAGCAGACCCCGACTAGCGGGAGAGTACGAGCAGTACTTC	CASRPRLAGEYEQYF
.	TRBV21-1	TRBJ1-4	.	TGTGCCAGCAGCCTAAGAATCTATATCAGGGTAACAAAACTGTTTTTT	CASSLRIYIRVTKLFF
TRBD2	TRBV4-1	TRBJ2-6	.	TGCGCCAGCAGCGTCGGGGGGACGGGATTTGGGGCCAACGTCCTGACTTTC	CASSVGGTGFGANVLTF
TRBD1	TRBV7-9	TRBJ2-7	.	TGTGCCAGCAGCTCCGGGACAGGGGGTTACGAGCAGTACTTC	CASSSGTGGYEQYF
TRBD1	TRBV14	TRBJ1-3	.	TGTGCCAGCAGCCCGAAAGGCATCCCCGGGACAGGGTATAGGGCTGGAAACACCATATATTTT	CASSPKGIPGTGYRAGNTIYF
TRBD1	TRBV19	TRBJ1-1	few	TGTGCCAGTAGCCCACAGGGGAGCACTGAAGCTTTCTTT	CASSPQGSTEAFF
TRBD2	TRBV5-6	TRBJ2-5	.	TGTGCCAGCAGCTTGCTCGGGGGGGAGACCCAGTACTTC	CASSLLGGETQYF
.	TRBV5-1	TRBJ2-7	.	TGCGCCAGCAGCCGTGACGGGGTCGAGCAGTACTTC	CASSRDGVEQYF
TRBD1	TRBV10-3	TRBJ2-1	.	TGTGCCATCAGTGACAGACAGGGCAATGAGCAGTTCTTC	CAISDRQGNEQFF
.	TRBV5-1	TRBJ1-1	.	TGCGCCAGCAGGTGGGGGGACTACACTGAAGCTTTCTTT	CASRWGDYTEAFF
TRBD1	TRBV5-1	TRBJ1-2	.	TGCGCCAGCAGCGAATATTTGGACAGGCGGAGTGTCGACGGCACCTTC	CASSEYLDRRSVDGTF
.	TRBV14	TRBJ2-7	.	TGTGCCAGCAGCCAAGACCAGTTAACCTACGAGCAGTACTTC	CASSQDQLTYEQYF
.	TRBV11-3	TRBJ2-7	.	TGTGCCAGCAGCCATACCTGGGGAGCCCTCTCCTACGAGCAGTACTTC	CASSHTWGALSYEQYF
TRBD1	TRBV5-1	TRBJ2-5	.	TGCGCCAGCAGTAATACAGGGGATTCTTGGGAGACCCAGTACTTC	CASSNTGDSWETQYF
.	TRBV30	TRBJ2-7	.	TGTGCCTGGGGAGGGCTCGAGCAGTACTTC	CAWGGLEQYF
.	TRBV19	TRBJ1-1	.	TGTGCTACTTATTTAGGGCCGGGGGTGTACACTGAAGCTTTCTTT	CATYLGPGVYTEAFF
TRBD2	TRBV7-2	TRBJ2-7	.	TGTGCCAGCAGCTCGCTAGCGGCCTACGAGCAGTACTTC	CASSSLAAYEQYF
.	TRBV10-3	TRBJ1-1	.	TGTGCCATCAGTGCAATCGTCGGACTCCACAACACTGAAGCTTTCTTT	CAISAIVGLHNTEAFF
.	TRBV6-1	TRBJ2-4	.	TGTGCCAGCAGTGACCAGCAGGGGTCCAAAAACATTCAGTACTTC	CASSDQQGSKNIQYF
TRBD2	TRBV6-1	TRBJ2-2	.	TGTGCCCTAAGGACTAGCTGGAACACCGGGGAGCTGTTTTTT	CALRTSWNTGELFF
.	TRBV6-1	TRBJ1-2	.	TGTGCCAGCAGTGAAGCCGAGGGGGACTATGGCTACACCTTC	CASSEAEGDYGYTF
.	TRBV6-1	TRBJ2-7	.	TGTGCCAGCCCCTCCAGATTAAAAATCTACGAGCAGTACTTC	CASPSRLKIYEQYF
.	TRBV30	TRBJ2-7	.	TGTGCCTGGGTAATAGTGGGGCACGAGCAGTACTTC	CAWVIVGHEQYF
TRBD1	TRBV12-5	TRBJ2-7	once	TGTGCTAGTGGTAGGGACAGGAGCTCCTACGAGCAGTACTTC	CASGRDRSSYEQYF
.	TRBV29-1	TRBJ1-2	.	TGCAGCGTTGTCCGGGAGGACTATGGCTACACCTTC	CSVVREDYGYTF
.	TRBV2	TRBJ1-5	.	TGTGCCAGCAGAGTCCAGGGAGGTCAGCCCCAGCATTTT	CASRVQGGQPQHF
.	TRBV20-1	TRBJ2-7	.	TGCAGTGCCGCCCAGGGTTACGAGCAGTACTTC	CSAAQGYEQYF
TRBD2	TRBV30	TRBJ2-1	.	TGTGCCTGGAGTCTAGCGGGCTCCTACAATGAGCAGTTCTTC	CAWSLAGSYNEQFF
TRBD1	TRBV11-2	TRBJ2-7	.	TGTGCCAGCAGCTTAGATCCAGGACAGGTGTACGAGCAGTACTTC	CASSLDPGQVYEQYF
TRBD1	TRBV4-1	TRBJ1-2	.	TGCGCCAGCAGCCAACAGACAGGGCGCGGCTACACCTTC	CASSQQTGRGYTF
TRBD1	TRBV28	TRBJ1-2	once	TGTGCCAGCAGTGGGGACAGGGAACTTGATGGCTACACCTTC	CASSGDRELDGYTF
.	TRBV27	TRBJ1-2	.	TGTGCCAGCAGTTTAGATATTGGGGAAGGGGCCCCGTATGGCTACACCTTC	CASSLDIGEGAPYGYTF
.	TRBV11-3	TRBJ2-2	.	TGTGCCAGCAGCTTCCTCAACACCGGGGAGCTGTTTTTT	CASSFLNTGELFF
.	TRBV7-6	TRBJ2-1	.	TGTGCCAGCAGCTTAGTAGAATACAATGAGCAGTTCTTC	CASSLVEYNEQFF
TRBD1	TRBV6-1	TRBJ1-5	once	TGTGCCAGCAGTGGCCCTTCAGGGGGCCATCAGCCCCAGCATTTT	CASSGPSGGHQPQHF
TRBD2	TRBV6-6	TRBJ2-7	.	TGTGCCGTAGTAGCGGGGGCCTACGAGCAGTACTTC	CAVVAGAYEQYF